Sequencing of this T cell receptor (beta chain) was carried out in a study of blood T cell repertoires in COVID-19. Looking at the study overall: PBMCs, B-cell-depleted T cells, or T cells provided the cDNA or gDNA that made up the material.

TCRdb's table, derived via immunoSEQ multiplex PCR, lists solely in-frame clones and lacks some. The table has approximately 97,000 clones, about 90% seen once. V lost 0 bases and J lost 3; bases outside the gene matches: 2. CDR1 and CDR2 (germline): MGHRA, YSYEKL. The CDR3 covers 15 residues. This chain joins TRBV4-1 and TRBJ1-5, with 7 bases fitting TRBD1. This clonotype originated in a man aged 18 to 30 with acute or convalescent COVID-19. Sequenced input: peripheral blood. The chain's CDR3 is CASSQDRGTNQPQHF. For the CDR3, the DNA is TGCGCCAGCAGCCAAGACAGGGGGACCAATCAGCCCCAGCATTTT.